The 14 T cell receptor beta chains below all came from one sample that was sequenced in a study of shared clonotypes between healthy human individuals. Here immunoSEQ multiplex PCR was the method, and the copy in TCRdb shows in-frame clones only, minus some. The sample holds millions of clones, more than 80% seen once. Sequenced sample: naive CD4+ T cells sorted from blood. The subset is: CD45RA+ positively selected. The receptors originated from a man younger than 30 in good health.

The genes are TRBV28 and TRBJ2-3, with 9 nucleotides matching TRBD1. Per germline, CDR1 MDHEN and CDR2 SYDVKM. The CDR3 sequence is 14 residues long. The trim removed 6 bases at V and 3 bases at J, leaving 4 bases unmatched. The CDR3 reads CASRTGGLTDTQYF. In DNA, the CDR3 is TGTGCCAGCAGAACAGGGGGCTTGACAGATACGCAGTATTTT.

V is TRBV27 and J is TRBJ1-2, with D hard to call. This CDR3 comprises 14 residues. V was shortened by 4 bases and J by 4 bases, with 13 bases between the two germline ends. Germline-derived CDR1 and CDR2 are MNHEY and SMNVEV (reference sequence). The chain's CDR3 is CASSSWNSLYGYTF. As DNA, the CDR3 is TGTGCCAGCAGTTCTTGGAACAGCCTCTATGGCTACACCTTC.

As to this clone: Distinct nucleotide sequences in the sample also encode this CDR3. The V gene is TRBV10-2, the J gene TRBJ1-1, with a tentative D call TRBD1 (5 bases). This CDR3 contains 14 residues. V lost 4 bases to trimming and J lost 1 base, with 10 bases between them. Germline V gene data show CDR1 as WSHSY and CDR2 as SAAADI. The CDR3 DNA follows: TGCGCCAGCAGTGGGGTTGGGGGGAACACTGAAGCTTTCTTT. Amino acid sequence: CASSGVGGNTEAFF.

The gene calls are TRBV27 and TRBJ1-1; perhaps TRBD1 as D (5 bases). V gave up 7 bases and J gave up 4 bases, with 19 bases separating them. Germline V gene sequence: CDR1 MNHEY, CDR2 SMNVEV (reference sequence). The CDR3 runs 15 residues. The CDR3 nucleotides read TGTGCCAGCACCCCAGGACACAAATACGTCACTGAAGCTTTCTTT. It translates to CASTPGHKYVTEAFF.

Concerning this clone itself: Additional DNA sequences in this sample encode the identical CDR3. This chain links TRBV5-1 with TRBJ2-1; D gene ambiguous. Trimming removed 1 base at V and 3 bases at J, with 2 bases between. Germline loops: CDR1 SGHRS, CDR2 YFSETQ. CDR3 length: 12 amino acids. The CDR3 protein is CASSLSYNEQFF. The CDR3 region has the DNA TGCGCCAGCAGCTTGAGCTACAATGAGCAGTTCTTC.

The chain has TRBV25-1 and TRBJ2-1, with 12 bases fitting TRBD1. With V trimmed by 3 bases and J by 6 bases, 6 bases remained unmatched. The CDR3 is made up of 16 amino acids. Germline CDR1 MGHDK, CDR2 SYGVNS. The CDR3 nucleotides read TGTGCCAGCAGTGACCCGGGACAGGGGGCTGTCAATGAGCAGTTCTTC. This gives the protein CASSDPGQGAVNEQFF.

J is TRBJ2-1 and V is TRBV6-6, with D tentatively TRBD1 (6 bases). The germline V gene encodes CDR1 MNHNY and CDR2 SVGAGI (reference sequence). With 5 bases removed from V and 0 bases from J, the gap between germline ends came to 11 bases. The CDR3 sequence is 15 residues long. The CDR3: CASSRQASSYNEQFF. The CDR3 DNA sequence: TGTGCCAGCAGTCGACAGGCGAGCTCCTACAATGAGCAGTTCTTC.

The CDR3 DNA sequence: TGTGCTAGTGGTTCCCGTCTCGGGGGCATCAATACCACAGATACGCAGTATTTT. Its protein product is CASGSRLGGINTTDTQYF. The chain is built from TRBV12-5 and TRBJ2-3; D assignment may be TRBD1 or TRBD2 (6 bases each). V shed 4 bases and J shed 2 bases, with 22 bases lying between them. The germline gives CDR1 LGHNT, CDR2 FRNRAP. This CDR3 is 18 amino acids long.

The chain has TRBV6-5 and TRBJ2-3; 11 nucleotides line up with TRBD2. V lost 4 bases, J lost 2 bases, and 5 bases stayed unmatched. The CDR3 extends over 16 amino acids. The V gene's germline CDR1 is MNHEY and CDR2 SVGAGI. The CDR3 loop is CASSSTGLAATDTQYF. DNA for the CDR3: TGTGCCAGCAGTTCAACGGGACTAGCGGCCACAGATACGCAGTATTTT.

This chain connects TRBV5-1 to TRBJ2-5, with TRBD2 matching over 9 bases. CDR1 SGHRS and CDR2 YFSETQ come from the germline V gene. This CDR3 has 14 amino acids. The ends lost 4 bases at V and 5 bases at J; junction bases unmatched: 6. CDR3 nucleotide sequence: TGCGCCAGCAGCGCGGGACTAGCACAGGAGACCCAGTACTTC. Protein: CASSAGLAQETQYF.

The chain links TRBV13 to TRBJ2-3, with D perhaps being TRBD1 or TRBD2 (5 bases each). The V and J ends lost 5 bases and 1 base respectively, with 13 bases between them. CDR3 length equals 15 residues. The germline V gene has CDR1 PRHDT and CDR2 FYEKMQ (reference sequence). The CDR3 DNA follows: TGTGCCAGCAGCCCACCGGGACCGGGCACAGATACGCAGTATTTT. Encoded protein: CASSPPGPGTDTQYF.

The rearrangement uses TRBV5-1 and TRBJ1-1; D not certain. The CDR3 extends over 15 amino acids. CDR1 SGHRS and CDR2 YFSETQ come from the germline V gene. The V end was cut by 0 bases, the J end by 4 bases, with 13 bases between. The CDR3 region is CASSLVPSRGTEAFF. Here the CDR3 DNA reads TGCGCCAGCAGCTTGGTTCCTTCCCGGGGCACTGAAGCTTTCTTT. The full variable domain, with the rest looked up from reference TRBV5-1 and TRBJ1-1, is KAGVTQTPRYLIKTRGQQVTLSCSPISGHRSVSWYQQTPGQGLQFLFEYFSETQRNKGNFPGRFSGRQFSNSRSEMNVSTLELGDSALYLCASSLVPSRGTEAFFGQGTRLTVV.

Written as DNA, the CDR3 is TGTGCCAGCAGCCAAGGGGGACAGGGGATCATTAACTATGGCTACACCTTC. Translated: CASSQGGQGIINYGYTF. The chain is built from TRBV4-2 and TRBJ1-2; 10 bases fit TRBD1. This CDR3 region has 17 residues. Germline V lookup: CDR1 LGHNA, CDR2 YNFKEQ. The V and J ends lost 1 base and 1 base, in that order; junction bases with no gene match: 6.

The chain is built from TRBV4-3 and TRBJ2-5; D is uncertain. Trimming removed 0 bases from V and 5 bases from J, with 10 bases in between. The CDR3 is made up of 14 amino acids. Germline lookup yields CDR1 LGHNA and CDR2 YSLEER. The CDR3 DNA follows: TGCGCCAGCAGCCAAGAGCTAGGGCGCGAGACCCAGTACTTC. Protein sequence: CASSQELGRETQYF.